This TCR beta chain was found in a study of blood T cell repertoires in COVID-19. The table lists this clone with a count of one. This CDR3 spans 13 amino acids. CDR1 LGHNA and CDR2 YNFKEQ come from the germline V gene. V dropped 1 base and J dropped 7 bases, with 10 bases sitting between them. Profiled with immunoSEQ multiplex PCR; TCRdb holds only in-frame clones, not every one. The table has approximately 240,000 clones, about four fifths seen once; the top ten hold about 1.3%. This chain uses TRBV4-2 with TRBJ1-2; maybe TRBD1 (5 bases). Material: PBMCs or T cells enriched from blood (not recorded which). The sequence derives from a woman in her forties with acute COVID-19. The CDR3 sequence is CASSQGGGSGYTF. The CDR3, as DNA: TGTGCCAGCAGCCAAGGGGGGGGTTCTGGCTACACCTTC.